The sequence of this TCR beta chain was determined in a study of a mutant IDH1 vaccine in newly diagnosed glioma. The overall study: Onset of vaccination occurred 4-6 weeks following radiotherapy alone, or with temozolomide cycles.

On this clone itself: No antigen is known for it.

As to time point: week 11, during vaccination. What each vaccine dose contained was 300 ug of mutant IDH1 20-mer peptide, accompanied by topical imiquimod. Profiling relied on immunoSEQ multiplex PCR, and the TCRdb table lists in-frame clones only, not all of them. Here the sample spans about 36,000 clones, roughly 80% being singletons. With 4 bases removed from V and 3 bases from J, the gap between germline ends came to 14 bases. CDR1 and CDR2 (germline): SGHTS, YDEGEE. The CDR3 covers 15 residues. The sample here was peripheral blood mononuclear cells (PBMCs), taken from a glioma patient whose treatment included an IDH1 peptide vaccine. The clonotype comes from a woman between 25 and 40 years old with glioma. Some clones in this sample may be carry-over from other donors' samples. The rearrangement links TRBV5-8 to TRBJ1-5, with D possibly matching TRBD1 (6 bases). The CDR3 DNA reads TGTGCCAGCAGCCCTCAGGACAGAAACAATCAGCCCCAGCATTTT. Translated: CASSPQDRNNQPQHF.